These 13 T cell receptor delta chains came from one sample sequenced in a study of delta chains in infants with herpesvirus infections. Gamma-chain- and delta-chain-specific primers converted PBMC RNA into TCR cDNA. TCRdb used CATT to re-call clones from the RT-PCR reads. Of 1,500 to 2,000 delta-chain clones in the sample, about 6.7% were seen once. The material was peripheral blood, obtained at time point 1 of longitudinal follow-up. The receptors were gathered from a human donor who was a Ugandan infant, either HIV-exposed or HIV-unexposed (not recorded which).

This clone qualifies as medium-sized (0.01 to 0.1%). The rearrangement links TRDV3 to TRDJ1; D assignment may be TRDD1 or TRDD3 (5 bases each). V shed 2 bases and J shed 1 base, with 23 bases lying between them. Germline CDR1 and CDR2: TVYSNPD and GDNSRS (reference sequence). The CDR3 extends over 17 amino acids. The CDR3 sequence: CAFDLIGWVKSTDKLIF. The CDR3 DNA is TGTGCCTTTGACCTAATAGGCTGGGTGAAGAGCACCGATAAACTCATCTTT.

This clone was seen a handful of times. Other DNA sequences in this specimen translate into the identical CDR3. The chain combines TRDV1 with TRDJ1; 7 nucleotides align to TRDD2. V was clipped by 3 bases and J by 3 bases; unmatched bases: 19. The CDR3 is 19 residues long. Looked up from germline, CDR1 is TSWWSYY and CDR2 is QGS. In DNA form, the CDR3 reads TGTGCTCTTGGGGATCTCAATTCCTACGGCCACCTTGGGCCCGATAAACTCATCTTT. Protein sequence: CALGDLNSYGHLGPDKLIF.

This clone is large (0.1 to 1%) in the sample. This sequence joins TRDV1 and TRDJ1; TRDD3 matches 9 bases. The length of the CDR3 is 17 residues. Trimming at V came to 4 bases and at J to 0 bases, leaving 9 bases not matched to a gene. Germline V CDR1 and CDR2: TSWWSYY, QGS. The CDR3 here is CALGGPYGGYNTDKLIF. The DNA for the CDR3 is TGTGCTCTTGGGGGCCCTTACGGGGGATACAACACCGATAAACTCATCTTT.

This clone is large. V gene TRAV29/DV5 combines with J gene TRDJ1, with unresolved D. Germline CDR1 reads NSMFDY; CDR2 reads ISSIKDK. The CDR3 runs 14 residues. Trimming left V 0 bases short and J 1 base short, with 10 bases between. The CDR3 region has the DNA TGTGCAGCAAGCGCGGCATGGTCCACCGATAAACTCATCTTT. Translating it yields CAASAAWSTDKLIF. Filled out from reference TRAV29/DV5 and TRDJ1, the complete variable domain reads DQQVKQNSPSLSVQEGRISILNCDYTNSMFDYFLWYKKYPAEGPTFLISISSIKDKNEDGRFTVFLNKSAKHLSLHIVPSQPGDSAVYFCAASAAWSTDKLIFGKGTRVTVEP.

This clone ranks as medium-sized. The chain combines TRDV1 with TRDJ1; 7 nucleotides match TRDD3. Germline V gene lookup returns CDR1 TSWWSYY and CDR2 QGS. J lost 0 bases, V lost 4 bases, and 26 bases had no gene match. The CDR3 runs to 22 residues. The CDR3 protein is CALGVTGTRLGGIRQYTDKLIF. The CDR3 nucleotides read TGTGCTCTTGGGGTGACCGGGACGCGGCTGGGGGGGATCCGTCAGTACACCGATAAACTCATCTTT.

This clone was found a few times. This chain connects TRDV1 to TRDJ1; TRDD3 matches at 12 bases. The V segment lost 3 bases and the J segment 4 bases; nucleotides outside the gene matches: 33. The CDR3 is made up of 25 amino acids. Looked up from germline, CDR1 is TSWWSYY and CDR2 is QGS. Here the CDR3 reads CALGEPLILRPSRVHTGGYCDKLIF. CDR3 bases: TGTGCTCTTGGGGAGCCTCTTATCCTTCGCCCATCAAGAGTTCACACTGGGGGATACTGCGATAAACTCATCTTT.

This clone has more than one count but fewer than ten. A much more abundant neighbour one base away suggests this may be a read error. In DNA, the CDR3 is TGTGCAGCAAGCTCGCGGGGAACCTTTTCTGGGACCGATAAACTCATCTTT. Residues: CAASSRGTFSGTDKLIF. V is TRAV29/DV5 and J is TRDJ1, with D perhaps TRDD3 (5 bases). This CDR3 is 17 amino acids long. Germline V gene sequence: CDR1 NSMFDY, CDR2 ISSIKDK. Trimming cost V 1 base and J 2 bases, with 21 bases left between them.

This clone ranks as medium-sized (0.01 to 0.1%). The V and J genes are TRDV1 and TRDJ1; 10 bases map to TRDD3. The V segment lost 3 bases and the J segment 3 bases; nucleotides outside the gene matches: 19. Germline CDR1 and CDR2: TSWWSYY and QGS. There are 20 residues in the CDR3. In DNA, the CDR3 is TGTGCTCTTGGGGAGGCCTTCCTCATTACTGGGGGATGGGGCTCCGATAAACTCATCTTT. Encoded protein: CALGEAFLITGGWGSDKLIF.

This clone was seen a few times. A read error is possible here, since a much larger clone lies one base away. This chain uses TRDV1 with TRDJ1; D is possibly TRDD3 (5 bases). This CDR3 contains 15 residues. Per germline, CDR1 TSWWSYY and CDR2 QGS. The DNA of the CDR3 is TGTGCTATTGGGGAACGGGGTTACAAAGCCCCTAAACTCATCTTT. It encodes CAIGERGYKAPKLIF.

This clone is labeled large. V gene TRDV1 combines with J gene TRDJ1; 12 bases map to TRDD3. The CDR3 runs to 19 residues. Germline CDR1 and CDR2: TSWWSYY and QGS. The junction had 11 bases not matched to a gene; V was cut back by 3 bases and J by 0 bases. CDR3 sequence: CALGDHLPTGGYYTDKLIF. CDR3 DNA sequence: TGTGCTCTTGGGGACCACCTTCCTACTGGGGGATACTACACCGATAAACTCATCTTT.

This clone ranks as medium-sized (0.01 to 0.1%). This chain joins TRDV1 and TRDJ1; TRDD3 aligns across 10 bases. Germline assignment: CDR1 TSWWSYY and CDR2 QGS. This CDR3 has 22 amino acids. J was trimmed by 0 bases and V by 2 bases; bases with no gene match: 21. CDR3 coding DNA: TGTGCTCTTGGGGAAGGGGCTATAAACCCCTGGGGGATAAGAGTGTACACCGATAAACTCATCTTT. Translating gives CALGEGAINPWGIRVYTDKLIF.

Points on this clone: A single base separates this from a much larger clone, so it may be a read error. This chain joins TRDV1 and TRDJ1; no clear D gene. V shed 0 bases and J shed 3 bases, with 11 bases lying between them. The CDR3 extends over 15 amino acids. Looked up from germline, CDR1 is TSWWSYY and CDR2 is QGS. The DNA of the CDR3 is TGTGCTCTTGGGGAACTAGCCCCCCTTGCCGATAAACTCATCTTT. This encodes CALGELAPLADKLIF.

By frequency in the sample, this clone is medium-sized. The rearrangement links TRDV2 to TRDJ3; maybe TRDD3 (6 bases). The CDR3 consists of 17 residues. Germline CDR1 reads GEAIGNYY; CDR2 reads EKD. Trimming removed 0 bases from V and 0 bases from J, with 8 bases in between. The CDR3 coding sequence is TGTGCCTGTGACACCGTACTGGGCTCCTGGGACACCCGACAGATGTTTTTC. This encodes CACDTVLGSWDTRQMFF.